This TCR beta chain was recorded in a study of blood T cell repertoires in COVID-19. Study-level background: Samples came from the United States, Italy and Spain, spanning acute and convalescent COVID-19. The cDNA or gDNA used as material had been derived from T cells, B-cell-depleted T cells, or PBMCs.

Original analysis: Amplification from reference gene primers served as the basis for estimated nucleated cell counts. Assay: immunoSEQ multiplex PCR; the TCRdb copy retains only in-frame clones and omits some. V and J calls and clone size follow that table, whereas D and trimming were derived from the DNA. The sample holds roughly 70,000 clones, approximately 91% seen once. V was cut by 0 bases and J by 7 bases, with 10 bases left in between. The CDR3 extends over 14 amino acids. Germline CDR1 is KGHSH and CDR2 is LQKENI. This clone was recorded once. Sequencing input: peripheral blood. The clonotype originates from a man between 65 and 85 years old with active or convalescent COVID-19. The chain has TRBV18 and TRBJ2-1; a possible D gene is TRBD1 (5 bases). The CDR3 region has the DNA TGTGCCAGCTCACCACCCTATAGGGGTAATGAGCAGTTCTTC. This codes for CASSPPYRGNEQFF.